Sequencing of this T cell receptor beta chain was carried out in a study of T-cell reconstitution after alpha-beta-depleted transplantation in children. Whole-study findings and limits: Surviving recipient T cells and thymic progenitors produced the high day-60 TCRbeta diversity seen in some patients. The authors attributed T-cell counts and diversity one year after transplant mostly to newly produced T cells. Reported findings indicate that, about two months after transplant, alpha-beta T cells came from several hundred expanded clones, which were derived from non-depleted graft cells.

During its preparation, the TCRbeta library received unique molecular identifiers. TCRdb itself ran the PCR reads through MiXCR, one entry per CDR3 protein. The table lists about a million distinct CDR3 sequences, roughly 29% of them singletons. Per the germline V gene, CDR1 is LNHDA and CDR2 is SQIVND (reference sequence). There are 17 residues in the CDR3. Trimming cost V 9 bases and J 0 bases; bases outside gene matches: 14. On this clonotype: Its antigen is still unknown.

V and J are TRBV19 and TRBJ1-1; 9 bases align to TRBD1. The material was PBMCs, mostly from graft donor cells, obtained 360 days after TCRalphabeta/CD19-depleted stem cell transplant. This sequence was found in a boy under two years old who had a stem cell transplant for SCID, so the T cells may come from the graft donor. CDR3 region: CASTKPGDRALNTEAFF. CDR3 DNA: TGTGCCAGCACTAAACCGGGGGACAGGGCCTTGAACACTGAAGCTTTCTTT.